This TCR beta chain emerged from a study of blood T cell repertoires in COVID-19 (dated by TCRdb to 2020 to 2022). As for the study more broadly: The collaborator samples originated in the United States, Italy and Spain and spanned the acute and convalescent phases of COVID-19. The prospective study material was composed of cDNA or gDNA derived from T cells, B-cell-depleted T cells, or PBMCs. Deeply sampled blood TCRbeta repertoires from subjects exposed to, actively infected with, or recovered from COVID-19 were included in the dataset. The repertoires were made available in a free public database intended to serve as a resource for research on the immune response to SARS-CoV-2. Samples were obtained from the ongoing ImmuneRACE study (first 160 participants) and from about 1,300 subjects provided by 6 global collaborators. The sample metadata nearly always contained a de-identified subject ID, COVID-19 status, age in years and sex. Where HLA class I and class II types were available, the types were taken from metadata supplied by the sample provider, not from assay-based typing. Broad study findings and their caveats: The quantity of clinical and demographic metadata differed by source and by participant and was supplied without curation.

TCRbeta CDR3 regions were amplified from genomic DNA using the immunoSEQ Assay, a bias-controlled multiplex PCR. The paper's processing steps were these. Within the assay, amplification of reference gene primers was used to estimate how many nucleated cells each sample contained. Sequence reads were collapsed and filtered to measure the absolute abundance of every unique TCRbeta CDR3 rearrangement. For each sample, productive Simpson clonality was calculated as the square root of Simpson's diversity index over productive rearrangements. TCRdb re-hosts the immuneACCESS table, in-frame sequences only. Its copies lack some clones; in the studies checked, an unresolved V gene accounts for under half of them, and the cause for the rest is not known. Clonal size and the V and J genes are those of that table, whereas D and trimming came from the DNA. This sample lists roughly 130,000 clones; roughly 78% were detected once. The ten largest clones represent 15% to 20% of the sample.

Each collaborating institution followed its own protocols to collect whole blood in K2EDTA tubes. For TCRbeta analysis, collaborator samples were shipped as frozen whole blood, as isolated PBMCs, or as DNA extracted from either sample type. Remarks on this clone: Its binding antigen is unknown. It has no much larger one-base neighbor in the sample; base qualities were not kept.

From the cysteine through the phenylalanine, the CDR3 covers 14 amino acids. The only DNA kept is the CDR3, 42 bases in frame from the first base. Via the germline V gene (reference sequence), CDR1 is SGHNT and CDR2 YYREEE. The germline ends are 10 bases apart after V is trimmed by 4 bases and J by 0 bases. The sample consisted of peripheral blood. The receptor chain draws on TRBV5-4 and TRBJ2-5; TRBD2 is a possible D gene, resting on 6 matching bases. The sequence was obtained from a man between 60 and 75 years old with active or convalescent COVID-19. The encoded CDR3 is CASSGRTNQETQYF. The sequenced DNA: TGTGCCAGCAGCGGCCGGACTAACCAAGAGACCCAGTACTTC.